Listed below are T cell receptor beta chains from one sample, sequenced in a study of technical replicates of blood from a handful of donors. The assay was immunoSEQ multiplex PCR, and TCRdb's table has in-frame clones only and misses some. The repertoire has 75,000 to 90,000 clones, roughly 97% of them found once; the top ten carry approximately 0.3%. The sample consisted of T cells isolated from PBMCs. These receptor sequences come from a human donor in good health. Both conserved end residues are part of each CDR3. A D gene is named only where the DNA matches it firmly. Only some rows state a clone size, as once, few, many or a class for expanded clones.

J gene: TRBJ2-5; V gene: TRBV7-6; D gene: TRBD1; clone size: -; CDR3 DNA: TGTGCCAGCAGCTTGGGGACAGGGGTTTACGAGACCCAGTACTTC; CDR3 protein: CASSLGTGVYETQYF
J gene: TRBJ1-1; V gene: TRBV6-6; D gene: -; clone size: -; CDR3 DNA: TGTGCCAGCAGTCGACGACAGGACACTGAAGCTTTCTTT; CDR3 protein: CASSRRQDTEAFF
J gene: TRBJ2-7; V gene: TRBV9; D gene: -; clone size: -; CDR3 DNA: TGTGCCAGCAGCGTTGGGCTAGCGAAATACGAGCAGTACTTC; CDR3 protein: CASSVGLAKYEQYF
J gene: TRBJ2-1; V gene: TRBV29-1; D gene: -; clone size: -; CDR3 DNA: TGCAGCGTTGTCAGGGAAACCTACAATGAGCAGTTCTTC; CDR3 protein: CSVVRETYNEQFF
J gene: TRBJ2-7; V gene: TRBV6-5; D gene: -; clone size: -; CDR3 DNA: TGTGCCAGCATCCAGGGCTACGAGCAGTACTTC; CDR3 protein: CASIQGYEQYF
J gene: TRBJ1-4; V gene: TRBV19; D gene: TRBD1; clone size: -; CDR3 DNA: TGTGCCAGTAATACCGGGACAGGGAGTGAAAAACTGTTTTTT; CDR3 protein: CASNTGTGSEKLFF
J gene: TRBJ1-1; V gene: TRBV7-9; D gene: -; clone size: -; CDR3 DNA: TGTGCCAGCAGTCAGGTTTGGAACACTGAAGCTTTCTTT; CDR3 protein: CASSQVWNTEAFF
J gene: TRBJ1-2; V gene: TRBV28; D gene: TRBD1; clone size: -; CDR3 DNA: TGTGCCAGCAGGTCCGGGACAGGGACCTATGGCTACACCTTC; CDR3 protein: CASRSGTGTYGYTF
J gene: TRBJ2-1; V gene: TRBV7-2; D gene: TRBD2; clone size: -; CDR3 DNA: TGTGCCAGCAGCTTGGGACTAATGGGAGGGGAGCAGTTCTTC; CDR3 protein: CASSLGLMGGEQFF
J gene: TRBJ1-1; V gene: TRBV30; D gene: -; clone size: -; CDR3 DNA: TGTGCCTGGAGTCCCGGGACAAACACTGAAGCTTTCTTT; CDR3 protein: CAWSPGTNTEAFF
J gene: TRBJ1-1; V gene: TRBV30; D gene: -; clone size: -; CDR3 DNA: TGTGCCTGGAGTGGAGGTCCGGCGGGTCCGAACACTGAAGCTTTCTTT; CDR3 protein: CAWSGGPAGPNTEAFF
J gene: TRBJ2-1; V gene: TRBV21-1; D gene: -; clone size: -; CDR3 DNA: TGTGCCAGCAGCAAAGGGAGACTAGCGGGAAGGAGACTCTCCTACAATGAGCAGTTCTTC; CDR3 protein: CASSKGRLAGRRLSYNEQFF
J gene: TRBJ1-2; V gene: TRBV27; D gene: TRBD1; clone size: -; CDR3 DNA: TGTGCCAGCAGTTTAACAGGGACAGGGGAGGGCTACACCTTC; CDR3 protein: CASSLTGTGEGYTF
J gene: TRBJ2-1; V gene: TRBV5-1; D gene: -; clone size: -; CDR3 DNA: TGCGCCAGCAGCTACCGGGATCTATCGGACAATGAGCAGTTCTTC; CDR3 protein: CASSYRDLSDNEQFF
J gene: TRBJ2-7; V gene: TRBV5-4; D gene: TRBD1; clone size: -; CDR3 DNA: TGTGCCAGCAGCCTCGACGCCCCGGGACAGGGGAGCTACGAGCAGTACTTC; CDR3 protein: CASSLDAPGQGSYEQYF
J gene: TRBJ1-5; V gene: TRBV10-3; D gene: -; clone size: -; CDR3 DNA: TGTGCCATCAGTAGCGTCGGGGGAGGGGTACAGCCCCAGCATTTT; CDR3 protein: CAISSVGGGVQPQHF
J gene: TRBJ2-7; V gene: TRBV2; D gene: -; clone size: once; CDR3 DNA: TGTGCCAGCTCTCTAGAAGATTTTAACGAGCAGTACTTC; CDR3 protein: CASSLEDFNEQYF
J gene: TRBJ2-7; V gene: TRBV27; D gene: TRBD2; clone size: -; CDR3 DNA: TGTGCCAGCAGTTCACTAGCGGGAGCTTTATACGAGCAGTACTTC; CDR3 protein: CASSSLAGALYEQYF
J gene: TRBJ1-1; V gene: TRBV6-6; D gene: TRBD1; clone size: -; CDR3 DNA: TGTGCCAGCAGCTCGAGACAGGGTGACACTGAAGCTTTCTTT; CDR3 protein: CASSSRQGDTEAFF
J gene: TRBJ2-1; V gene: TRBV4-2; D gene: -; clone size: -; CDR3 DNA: TGTGCCAGCAGCTCCACCGCGAATGAGCAGTTCTTC; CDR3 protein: CASSSTANEQFF
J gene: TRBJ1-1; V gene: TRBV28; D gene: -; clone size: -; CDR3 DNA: TGTGCCAGCAACGACTCGGAGGGGGGGGTTGAAGCTTTCTTT; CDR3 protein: CASNDSEGGVEAFF
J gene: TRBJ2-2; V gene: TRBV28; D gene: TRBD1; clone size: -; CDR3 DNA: TGTGCCAGCAGTTTGACAGGGGGTGCCGGGGAGCTGTTTTTT; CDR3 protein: CASSLTGGAGELFF
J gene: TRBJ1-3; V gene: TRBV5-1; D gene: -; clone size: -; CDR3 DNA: TGCGCCAGCAGCTTGGGGGGCAGCTCTGGAAACACCATATATTTT; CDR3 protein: CASSLGGSSGNTIYF
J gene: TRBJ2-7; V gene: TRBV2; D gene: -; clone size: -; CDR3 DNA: TGTGCCAGCGGACACTACGAGCAGTACTTC; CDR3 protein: CASGHYEQYF
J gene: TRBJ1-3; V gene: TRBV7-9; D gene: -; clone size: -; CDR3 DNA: TGTGCCAGCAGCAGGGGTCTCTCTGGAAACACCATATATTTT; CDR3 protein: CASSRGLSGNTIYF
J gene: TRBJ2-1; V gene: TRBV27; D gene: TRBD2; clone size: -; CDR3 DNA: TGTGCCAGCAGTTTATGGGGGGGGGAGCAGTTCTTC; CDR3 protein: CASSLWGGEQFF